Described below is a single T cell receptor (beta chain) sequence and its context. The target of this receptor is not known. The record has no base qualities; no much larger clone is one base away. The data derive from a study of shared clonotypes between healthy human individuals (dated by TCRdb to 2018 to 2020). As for the study more broadly: A couple of women and three men aged 18 to 49 years were included in the cohort. For each donor, CD4 naive and CD4 memory were each given three plates, CD8 naive was given two plates, and CD8 memory was given one plate. To estimate repertoire size and how much clonotype sharing occurs between individuals, the study deeply sequenced the blood TCR repertoires of about five healthy adults. Libraries were prepared and TCR repertoires were sequenced by different laboratories using diverse techniques, in order to increase sequencing depth and limit assay-specific biases. Per donor, leukapheresis produced somewhere between about 0.85 and 9.5 billion PBMCs.

The paper's findings and limits, for the study overall: When a handful of donors were compared, the shared fraction of clonotypes was about 5.4% for naive CD4, less than 4% for naive CD8, 2% to 2.5% for memory CD4, and 0.35% to 0.4% for memory CD8. Even with the large sequencing depth, rarefaction of the sorted-subset datasets indicated that sequencing was incomplete. Naive subsets generally had larger estimated clonotype richness than memory subsets did. Because the study included only a small number of donors, the genetic and exposure-history diversity represented was limited. Sampling was restricted to blood, and TCR repertoires in tissues likely differ from the TCR repertoires found in blood. Clonotypes shared by all four sorted-subset donors showed higher generation probabilities than non-shared clonotypes. Pairwise subsampling led to the expectation that sequencing depth would affect the degree of clonotype sharing among donors.

CD8 naive samples were obtained by positive selection for CCR7 among CD45RO-negative cells, yielding a CD45RA+CCR7+ population from which TemRA cells were excluded. The donors were healthy, HIV-negative adults with no recently reported acute infections or vaccinations. Only Caucasian adults living in Nashville, Tennessee, USA were represented among the donors. Blood was obtained by leukapheresis, after which PBMCs were separated by Ficoll-Histopaque density gradient centrifugation and cryopreserved in liquid nitrogen vapor phase. Purity and quantity of every magnetically sorted T cell population were checked by analytical flow cytometry. Each sorted fraction had its genomic DNA isolated and then quantified by UV absorbance on a Nanodrop 2000c. Using the deep immunoSEQ assay, multiplex PCR amplified TCR CDR3 regions from genomic DNA. Genomic DNA extracted from each cell subset was distributed evenly over all wells of several immunoSEQ 96-well plates, and each plate served as one replicate. Each replicate PCR for sorted subsets received roughly 0.2 ug genomic DNA, equal to roughly 33,000 T cell genomes. Purified libraries were measured with a Qubit 3.0 fluorometer, size-checked on a Bioanalyzer 2100, and measured again with the KAPA Library Quantification kit. A separate single-read 150-cycle Illumina NextSeq 550 flow cell was used to sequence each immunoSEQ 96-well plate. The paper's data handling went like this. Because the immunoSEQ output included only junctional sequences and no quality scores, the filtering could not be the same as the filtering used for full-length reads. Sequences were annotated with PyIR, a Python wrapper for IgBLAST v1.9, using IMGT germline references to assign V/J genes and CDR3. Reads were removed for weak V/J assignments (E-value above 1e-6), missing CDR3, stop codons, out-of-frame junctions, or ambiguous translated residues. V3J clonotypes were defined by identical inferred V gene, J gene, and CDR3 amino acid sequence. The percentage overlap between two repertoires was calculated by dividing the number of shared unique clonotypes by the size of the smaller repertoire. Repertoire richness was assessed with RTK rarefaction, the Chao1 estimator, and Recon v2.1 estimates of unobserved clonotypes. Generation probabilities were computed with OLGA for all TCRbeta clonotypes obtained by the gDNA method from several donors. TCRdb holds this immuneACCESS table with in-frame rearrangements only. Some clones are missing; in checked studies, unresolved V genes explain under half, and the rest has no known cause. V, J and clone size derive from that table, while D and trimming were established from the DNA sequence. The sample table holds about 580,000 clones, of which roughly 98% were seen once. The ten largest clones capture 0.3% of the sample.

The receptor comes from a man aged 25 to 40 in good health. The sample consisted of naive CD8+ T cells sorted from blood. This specimen's cell subset or site label, interpreted: CD45RA+CCR7+.

This receptor carries the CDR3 CASSTAKTGTYEQYF. Read as DNA, the sequence is TGTGCCAGCAGTACAGCAAAAACGGGCACCTACGAGCAGTACTTC. The receptor chain draws on TRBV27 and TRBJ2-7, with no reliable assignment of the D segment. Cut back by 5 bases and 2 bases, the V and J ends lie 16 bases apart. CDR1 and CDR2 were assigned from the germline V gene (reference sequence) as MNHEY and SMNVEV. From cysteine to phenylalanine, the CDR3 is 15 amino acids long. Only the CDR3 DNA is retained, 45 bases long and in frame from the first base.